This TCR beta chain was obtained from a study of T cell responses to AZD1222 COVID-19 vaccine. The table came from immunoSEQ multiplex PCR; TCRdb's copy has only in-frame clones and leaves some out. This sample has some 170,000 clones, with about nine tenths found just once. About this clone: Its antigen remains unknown.

The CDR3 is 18 amino acids. Per germline, CDR1 ENHRY and CDR2 SYGVKD. V lost 0 bases and J lost 2, with 19 bases in between. Study conclusions and caveats: The span of vaccine-associated CD4 TCRs extended across spike, with dominance at 160-218 and 743-854. Donor demographics were predominantly white British with a female majority; clonal diversity may be underestimated.

Here the sequenced sample was peripheral blood, taken 28 days after the second dose of the MenACWY control vaccine. The receptor was isolated from an adult who received the MenACWY meningococcal vaccine as a control. V usage is TRBV10-3 and J usage is TRBJ1-1, with D perhaps matching TRBD1 (5 bases). CDR3 bases: TGTGCCATCAGTGAGTCAGGGGCCGCCAGCCAGACAAACACTGAAGCTTTCTTT. Residues: CAISESGAASQTNTEAFF.